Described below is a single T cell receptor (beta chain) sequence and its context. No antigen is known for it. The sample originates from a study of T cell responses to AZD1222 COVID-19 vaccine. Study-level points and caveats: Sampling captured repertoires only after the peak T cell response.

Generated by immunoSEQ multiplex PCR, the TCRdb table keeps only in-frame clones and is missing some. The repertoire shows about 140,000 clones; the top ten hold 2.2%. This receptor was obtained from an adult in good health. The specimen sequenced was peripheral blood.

The CDR3, as DNA: TGTGCCAGTACCGTAGCCCGGTCAGGCAATCAGCCCCAGCATTTT. Amino acids: CASTVARSGNQPQHF. The V call is TRBV19, the J call TRBJ1-5; D remains unclear. The germline gives CDR1 LNHDA, CDR2 SQIVND (reference sequence). There are 15 residues in the CDR3. With 7 bases removed from V and 2 bases from J, the gap between germline ends came to 15 bases.